The count of the clone carrying this T cell receptor beta chain is one. The sample is drawn from a study of radiotherapy plus CTLA-4 blockade in lung cancer. CDR1 and CDR2 (germline): DFQATT, SNEGSKA (reference sequence). The CDR3 length is 11 residues. V was pared by 5 bases and J by 8 bases, with 10 bases between. Produced via immunoSEQ multiplex PCR; TCRdb's table is partial and in-frame only. The sample yields 60,000 to 85,000 clones, roughly 86% seen once. The chain joins TRBV20-1 to TRBJ2-1; D call uncertain. The clonotype comes from a human donor with non-small cell lung cancer who had stable disease on radiotherapy plus ipilimumab. The source material was peripheral blood, sampled from a patient treated with radiotherapy plus ipilimumab. This chain's CDR3 is CSAGNRYEQFF. The DNA of the CDR3 is TGCAGTGCTGGGAACAGATATGAGCAGTTCTTC.